This TCR beta chain was observed in a study of cytomegalovirus exposure and HLA in healthy donors. Looking at the study overall: The Caucasian-associated ancestry cluster held 65% to 90% of 398 genotyped donors.

Study-level points and caveats: Across donors, presence/absence analyses took sequencing depth to be roughly uniform. By HLA locus, TCR association rates varied in a later analysis, with DRB1 showing the most and HLA-C the fewest.

The PCR employed 60 Vbeta primers together with 13 Jbeta primers. Measured with immunoSEQ multiplex PCR; TCRdb has only the in-frame clones, and not every one. The sample carries about 180,000 clones, approximately 80% recorded once. With 1 base clipped from V and 9 bases from J, the junction kept 6 bases outside the gene matches. Germline CDR1 is MNHEY and CDR2 is SVGAGI. CDR3 size: 15 residues. Comments on this clone: Its specificity is unknown.

The chain recombines TRBV6-5 with TRBJ2-1; TRBD1 matches at 10 bases. The specimen sequenced was PBMCs. The TCR comes from a man younger than 35 in good health and CMV-seronegative. The CDR3 here is CASSYLGQGGSEQFF. The CDR3, as DNA: TGTGCCAGCAGTTACTTAGGACAGGGGGGCAGTGAGCAGTTCTTC.